Below are 13 T cell receptor beta chains sequenced from a single sample in a study of T cell repertoires in cytomegalovirus infection. TCRdb re-called the reads with MiXCR, one entry per CDR3 protein. Here the sample spans 490,000 or so distinct CDR3 sequences, 11% being singletons. Sample: PBMCs. The receptor set was obtained from a human donor in good health (CMV status not recorded). Some clones in this sample may be carry-over from other donors' samples.

The chain carries TRBV14 and TRBJ1-2; D call uncertain. Germline V gene data show CDR1 as SGHDN and CDR2 as FVKESK. V shed 0 bases and J shed 5 bases, with 7 bases lying between them. CDR3 length equals 13 residues. In nucleotides, the CDR3 is TGTGCCAGCAGCCAAGAAGGGCGATATGGCTACACCTTC. Its translation: CASSQEGRYGYTF.

In its sample, this clonotype was seen many times. The chain recombines TRBV20-1 with TRBJ1-1; D not certain. Per germline, CDR1 DFQATT and CDR2 SNEGSKA (reference sequence). CDR3 size: 12 residues. Trimming removed 3 bases at V and 4 bases at J, with 9 bases between. CDR3 bases: TGCAGTGCTAGGGACCCGGGCACTGAAGCTTTCTTT. Translation gives CSARDPGTEAFF.

In its sample, this clonotype was seen many times. The V and J genes are TRBV2 and TRBJ1-5; the match to TRBD1 covers 9 bases. The germline CDR1 and CDR2 sequences are SNHLY and FYNNEI. The CDR3 is 16 amino acids. The junction had 7 bases not matched to a gene; V was cut back by 6 bases and J by 1 base. The CDR3 spells CASRVTGGMSNQPQHF. The CDR3 DNA is TGTGCCAGCAGGGTGACAGGGGGGATGAGCAATCAGCCCCAGCATTTT.

The J gene is TRBJ2-1, the V gene TRBV4-2, with D uncertain. V dropped 0 bases and J dropped 10 bases, with 10 bases sitting between them. Per the germline V gene, CDR1 is LGHNA and CDR2 is YNFKEQ. There are 13 residues in the CDR3. CDR3 sequence reads: CASSQEGFGEQFF. In nucleotides, the CDR3 is TGTGCCAGCAGCCAAGAAGGATTCGGCGAGCAGTTCTTC.

This clonotype has more than one count but fewer than ten. This rearrangement joins TRBV5-4 to TRBJ2-7; 8 nucleotides align to TRBD1. The CDR3 is 15 amino acids. V lost 1 base, J lost 6 bases, and 9 bases stayed unmatched. Germline V gene data show CDR1 as SGHNT and CDR2 as YYREEE (reference sequence). The CDR3 sequence is CASSLSQGASIEQYF. The CDR3 DNA reads TGTGCCAGCAGCTTGTCGCAGGGGGCATCGATCGAGCAGTACTTC. Drawing the rest from reference TRBV5-4 and TRBJ2-7, the complete variable domain is ETGVTQSPTHLIKTRGQQVTLRCSSQSGHNTVSWYQQALGQGPQFIFQYYREEENGRGNFPPRFSGLQFPNYSSELNVNALELDDSALYLCASSLSQGASIEQYFGPGTRLTVT.

This clonotype appeared many times. This chain uses TRBV20-1 with TRBJ2-5, with a possible D match to TRBD1 (7 bases). The CDR3 covers 14 residues. Trimming removed 3 bases at V and 5 bases at J, with 16 bases between. In germline, CDR1 is DFQATT, CDR2 SNEGSKA (reference sequence). The CDR3 here is CSARGQGGLETQYF. As DNA, the CDR3 is TGCAGTGCTAGGGGGCAGGGGGGTTTGGAGACCCAGTACTTC.

This clonotype showed up many times. The gene calls are TRBV4-1 and TRBJ2-3, with 10 bases that match TRBD2. V gave up 4 bases and J gave up 1 base; unmatched junction bases: 2. Looked up from germline, CDR1 is MGHRA and CDR2 is YSYEKL. This CDR3 has 15 amino acids. CDR3 nucleotides: TGCGCCAGCAGCCGGACTAGCGGAGGCACAGATACGCAGTATTTT. This encodes CASSRTSGGTDTQYF.

The chain couples TRBV5-1 to TRBJ2-3; D gene uncertain. This CDR3 region has 15 residues. Trimming shortened V by 3 bases and J by 0 bases, and 11 bases separated the two germline ends. Germline lookup yields CDR1 SGHRS and CDR2 YFSETQ. CDR3 loop: CASSSEFTSTDTQYF. The CDR3 DNA follows: TGCGCCAGCAGCTCGGAATTCACTAGCACAGATACGCAGTATTTT.

This clonotype was counted ten times or more. CDR3 amino acids: CASSSRGVNTEAFF. The CDR3 coding sequence is TGTGCCAGCAGTTCCAGAGGGGTGAACACTGAAGCTTTCTTT. V and J are TRBV12-3 or TRBV12-4 and TRBJ1-1; D is possibly TRBD1 (5 bases). The CDR3 is made up of 14 amino acids. The V gene lost 4 bases and the J gene lost 0 bases, with 9 bases spanning the gap.

This clonotype has more than one count but fewer than ten. This chain joins TRBV19 and TRBJ1-1; D is uncertain. Germline V gene data show CDR1 as LNHDA and CDR2 as SQIVND (reference sequence). V was cut by 8 bases and J by 6 bases, with 7 bases left in between. The CDR3 is 10 amino acids. In DNA, the CDR3 is TGTGCCAGTGGAAAAGCTGAAGCTTTCTTT. This translates into CASGKAEAFF.

This clonotype was recorded many times. J is TRBJ2-3 and V is TRBV27; TRBD2 matches at 7 bases. The junction had 9 bases not matched to a gene; V was cut back by 5 bases and J by 1 base. The CDR3 is 16 amino acids. The germline V gene has CDR1 MNHEY and CDR2 SMNVEV (reference sequence). The CDR3 DNA is TGTGCCAGCAGTCTGCTAGCGGATCTGGGCACAGATACGCAGTATTTT. It codes for CASSLLADLGTDTQYF.

This clonotype was recorded many times. V is TRBV11-1 and J is TRBJ2-3; 8 bases map to TRBD1. Germline V gene lookup returns CDR1 SGHAT and CDR2 FQDESV (reference sequence). Trimming at V came to 5 bases and at J to 2 bases, leaving 9 bases not matched to a gene. The CDR3 extends over 16 amino acids. The CDR3 reads CASSPGDRRFTDTQYF. The CDR3 DNA is TGTGCCAGCAGCCCAGGGGACAGGAGGTTCACAGATACGCAGTATTTT.

Note on this clonotype: In this CDR3 the conserved last residue, phenylalanine or tryptophan, is missing, so a read error is likely. The chain couples TRBV28 to TRBJ2-7, with D perhaps TRBD1 or TRBD2 (6 bases each). CDR3 length: 13 residues. Trimming left V 5 bases short and J 7 bases short, with 15 bases between. The germline V gene has CDR1 MDHEN and CDR2 SYDVKM. The CDR3 is CASSRRGRREQYS. The CDR3 DNA is TGTGCCAGCAGTCGGAGGGGGAGGAGAGAGCAGTACTCC.